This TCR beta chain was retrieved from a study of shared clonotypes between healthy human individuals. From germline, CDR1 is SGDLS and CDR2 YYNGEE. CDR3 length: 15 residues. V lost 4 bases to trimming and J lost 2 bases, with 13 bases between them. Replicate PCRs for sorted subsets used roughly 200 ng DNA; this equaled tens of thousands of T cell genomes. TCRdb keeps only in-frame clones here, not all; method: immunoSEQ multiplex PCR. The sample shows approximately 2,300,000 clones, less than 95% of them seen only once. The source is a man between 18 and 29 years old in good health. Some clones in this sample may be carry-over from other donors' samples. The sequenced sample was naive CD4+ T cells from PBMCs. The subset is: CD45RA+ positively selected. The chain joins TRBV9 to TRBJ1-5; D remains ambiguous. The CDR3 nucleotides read TGTGCCAGCAGCCCAAACCCGTTGGGCAATCAGCCCCAGCATTTT. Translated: CASSPNPLGNQPQHF. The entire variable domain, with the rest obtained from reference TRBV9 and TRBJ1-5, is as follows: DSGVTQTPKHLITATGQRVTLRCSPRSGDLSVYWYQQSLDQGLQFLIQYYNGEERAKGNILERFSAQQFPDLHSELNLSSLELGDSALYFCASSPNPLGNQPQHFGDGTRLSIL.